This TCR beta chain was obtained from a study of vaccination and CD4 T cells after COVID-19. Study-wide results and limits: The study sampled relatively few convalescent patients and omitted early post-infection timepoints.

Treatment noted: approximately 10-day PBMC culture with coronavirus spike peptide pools or control peptides (ViraFEST assay). This clonotype turned up a few times. The antigen remains undetermined. Trimming cost V 6 bases and J 3 bases, with 11 bases left between them. This CDR3 contains 13 residues. The Oncomine TCR Beta short-read assay was what sequenced the DNA obtained from cultured CD4+ T cells. MiXCR was run by TCRdb on the PCR reads, yielding one entry per CDR3 protein. The table lists around 20,000 distinct CDR3 sequences, roughly 43% of them singletons. This TCR derives from a human donor who had recovered from COVID-19. V gene TRBV12-3 or TRBV12-4 combines with J gene TRBJ1-1; D call uncertain. The material was CD4+ T cells from blood, cultured in vitro, obtained before SARS-CoV-2 vaccination. The chain's CDR3 is CASRKSDYTEAFF. The CDR3 DNA sequence: TGTGCCAGCAGAAAAAGCGATTACACTGAAGCTTTCTTT.